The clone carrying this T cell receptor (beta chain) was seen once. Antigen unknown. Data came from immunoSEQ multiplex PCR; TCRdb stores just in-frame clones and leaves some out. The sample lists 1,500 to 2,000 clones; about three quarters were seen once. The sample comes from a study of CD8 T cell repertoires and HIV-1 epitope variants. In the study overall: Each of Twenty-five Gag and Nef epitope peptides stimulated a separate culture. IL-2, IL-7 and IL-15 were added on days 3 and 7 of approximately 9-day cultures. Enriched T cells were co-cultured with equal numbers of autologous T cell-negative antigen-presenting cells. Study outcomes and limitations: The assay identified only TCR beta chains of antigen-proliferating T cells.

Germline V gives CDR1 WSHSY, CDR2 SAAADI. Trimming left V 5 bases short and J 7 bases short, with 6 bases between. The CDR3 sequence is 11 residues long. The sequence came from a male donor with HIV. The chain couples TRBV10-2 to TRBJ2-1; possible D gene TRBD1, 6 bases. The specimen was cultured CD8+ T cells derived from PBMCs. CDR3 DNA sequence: TGCGCCAGCAGTACAGGGAATGAGCAGTTCTTC. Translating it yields CASSTGNEQFF.